This TCR beta chain derives from a study of blood T cell repertoires in COVID-19. Clones were read by immunoSEQ multiplex PCR, and TCRdb kept only the in-frame ones, dropping some. The table has 96,000 or so clones, over 75% seen once. In germline, CDR1 is MDHEN, CDR2 SYDVKM. Germline trimming cut 3 bases from V and 2 bases from J; bases unmatched to any gene: 1. This CDR3 comprises 14 residues. The receptor was derived from a woman older than 75 with acute or convalescent COVID-19. Sample: peripheral blood. The gene calls are TRBV28 and TRBJ1-3, with 7 nucleotides matching TRBD1. CDR3 in amino acids: CASSLTGPGNTIYF. The CDR3 DNA reads TGTGCCAGCAGTTTGACAGGGCCTGGAAACACCATATATTTT.